This passage covers 22 T cell receptor beta chains from one sample sequenced in a study of T-cell reconstitution after alpha-beta-depleted transplantation in children. Unique molecular identifiers were incorporated during preparation of the TCRbeta library. TCRdb fed the PCR reads into MiXCR, producing one record per CDR3 protein. The sample has approximately 100,000 distinct CDR3 sequences, 12% seen once. Sequenced here: PBMCs from the stem cell graft donor, sampled from the stem cell graft. These receptors originate from a human donor who donated a stem cell graft to a child with inherited bone marrow failure.

This clonotype was detected ten times or more. This clone may be a read error of a much larger clone one base away. The chain links TRBV5-5 to TRBJ1-1; 7 positions match TRBD1. The V gene's germline CDR1 is SGHKS and CDR2 YYEKEE (reference sequence). With V trimmed by 6 bases and J by 5 bases, 10 bases remained unmatched. This CDR3 comprises 14 residues. In nucleotides, the CDR3 is TGTGCCAGCATCTTTCGAGGGGGCTATACTGAAGCTTTCTTT. Protein sequence: CASIFRGGYTEAFF.

Many counts were recorded for this clonotype. The chain recombines TRBV5-5 with TRBJ1-1, with D possibly matching TRBD1 (6 bases). The CDR3 covers 15 residues. V lost 5 bases, J lost 3 bases, and 17 bases lay in between. Germline V gives CDR1 SGHKS, CDR2 YYEKEE (reference sequence). The CDR3 bases are TGTGCCAGCAGATTCGACGTGGGGGCGTACACTGAAGCTTTCTTT. Translation: CASRFDVGAYTEAFF.

This clonotype was seen at least ten times. The genes are TRBV7-2 and TRBJ2-3; TRBD2 matches at 14 bases. V lost 3 bases and J lost 6; bases outside the gene matches: 5. The CDR3 sequence is 16 residues long. In germline, CDR1 is SGHTA, CDR2 FQGNSA. CDR3 sequence reads: CASSFGLAGGSDTQYF. The CDR3 DNA reads as TGTGCCAGCAGCTTCGGACTAGCGGGAGGCTCCGATACGCAGTATTTT.

V usage is TRBV12-3 or TRBV12-4 and J usage is TRBJ1-1, with D unclear. The CDR3 sequence is 17 residues long. The ends were cut back, 0 bases at V and 1 base at J, with 15 bases in the middle. The CDR3 here is CASSLARLRDANTEAFF. CDR3 bases: TGTGCCAGCAGTTTAGCGCGGCTGAGAGACGCGAACACTGAAGCTTTCTTT.

The rearrangement joins TRBV4-3 to TRBJ1-2; D is unresolved. CDR1 and CDR2 from the germline V gene are LGHNA and YSLEER. V was shortened by 2 bases and J by 0 bases, with 10 bases between the two germline ends. This CDR3 has 15 residues. The CDR3 region is CASSQWESPNYGYTF. The CDR3 nucleotides read TGCGCCAGCAGCCAATGGGAATCACCTAACTATGGCTACACCTTC.

Many counts were recorded for this clonotype. CDR3 amino acids: CAISETGNEQFF. CDR3 sequence (DNA): TGTGCCATCAGTGAGACAGGGAATGAGCAGTTCTTC. This chain links TRBV10-3 with TRBJ2-1; TRBD1 is a possible D gene (6 bases). Trimming shortened V by 2 bases and J by 7 bases, and 6 bases separated the two germline ends. Looked up from germline, CDR1 is ENHRY and CDR2 is SYGVKD. The CDR3 runs to 12 residues.

The chain has TRBV3-1 and TRBJ1-1; D not resolved. This CDR3 is 16 amino acids long. Germline V lookup: CDR1 LGHDT, CDR2 YNNKEL (reference sequence). V gave up 0 bases and J gave up 0 bases, with 11 bases separating them. The CDR3 DNA follows: TGTGCCAGCAGCCAAGACCGGGGAGAGTTGAACACTGAAGCTTTCTTT. The encoded protein is CASSQDRGELNTEAFF. The entire variable domain, with the rest obtained from reference TRBV3-1 and TRBJ1-1, is as follows: DTAVSQTPKYLVTQMGNDKSIKCEQNLGHDTMYWYKQDSKKFLKIMFSYNNKELIINETVPNRFSPKSPDKAHLNLHINSLELGDSAVYFCASSQDRGELNTEAFFGQGTRLTVV.

Many counts were recorded for this clonotype. V is TRBV20-1 and J is TRBJ1-1; D remains unclear. The CDR3 runs 12 residues. V was shortened by 4 bases and J by 1 base, with 7 bases between the two germline ends. CDR1 is DFQATT and CDR2 is SNEGSKA in the germline V gene (reference sequence). This CDR3 is CSATSANTEAFF. The CDR3 DNA is TGCAGTGCTACATCAGCGAACACTGAAGCTTTCTTT.

This clonotype was observed at least ten times. This chain connects TRBV4-1 to TRBJ1-5, with TRBD1 as a possible D gene (5 bases). CDR1 and CDR2 from the germline V gene are MGHRA and YSYEKL. The CDR3 runs 13 residues. V dropped 2 bases and J dropped 8 bases, with 10 bases sitting between them. The CDR3 DNA reads TGCGCCAGCAGCCAACCGATGGGGGAGCCCCAGCATTTT. Translated, it gives CASSQPMGEPQHF.

The V call is TRBV5-1, the J call TRBJ2-3, with D perhaps TRBD2 (6 bases). CDR3 length: 16 amino acids. With 0 bases removed from V and 5 bases from J, the gap between germline ends came to 16 bases. Germline assignment: CDR1 SGHRS and CDR2 YFSETQ. This CDR3 reads CASSLVVSGAGDTQYF. The CDR3 DNA reads TGCGCCAGCAGCTTGGTTGTTAGCGGTGCGGGAGATACGCAGTATTTT.

The chain carries TRBV7-3 and TRBJ2-7; 13 nucleotides agree with TRBD2. Trimming cost V 4 bases and J 2 bases; bases outside gene matches: 5. The CDR3 runs to 16 residues. Germline V gives CDR1 SGHTA, CDR2 FQGTGA. CDR3 DNA: TGTGCCAGCAGCTCGACCGGGACTAGCGGGGCCTACGAGCAGTACTTC. The encoded protein is CASSSTGTSGAYEQYF.

This clonotype was detected ten times or more. This chain joins TRBV4-3 and TRBJ2-3; tentatively, D is TRBD2 (6 bases). Trimming shortened V by 4 bases and J by 0 bases, and 17 bases separated the two germline ends. The CDR3 is 17 amino acids. Germline V gene data show CDR1 as LGHNA and CDR2 as YSLEER. CDR3 coding DNA: TGCGCCAGCAGCCTACTTACCCCGGGACTCAGCACAGATACGCAGTATTTT. It codes for CASSLLTPGLSTDTQYF.

This clonotype was seen many times. This chain joins TRBV6-5 and TRBJ1-1; D remains ambiguous. Trimming left V 2 bases short and J 0 bases short, with 4 bases between. The CDR3 has 13 residues. CDR1 and CDR2 from the germline V gene are MNHEY and SVGAGI. The CDR3 loop is CASSYLMNTEAFF. CDR3 in DNA: TGTGCCAGCAGTTACCTGATGAACACTGAAGCTTTCTTT.

This clonotype was observed a handful of times. V gene TRBV7-2 combines with J gene TRBJ2-3, with D perhaps TRBD1 or TRBD2 (5 bases each). The CDR3 is 14 amino acids. CDR1 is SGHTA and CDR2 is FQGNSA in the germline V gene. V lost 8 bases, J lost 4 bases, and 16 bases lay in between. CDR3 loop: CASSTGNSADTQYF. CDR3 sequence (DNA): TGTGCCAGCTCAACAGGAAATAGCGCAGATACGCAGTATTTT. Supplemented by reference TRBV7-2 and TRBJ2-3, the full variable domain reads GAGVSQSPSNKVTEKGKDVELRCDPISGHTALYWYRQSLGQGLEFLIYFQGNSAPDKSGLPSDRFSAERTGGSVSTLTIQRTQQEDSAVYLCASSTGNSADTQYFGPGTRLTVL.

This clonotype was detected many times. This rearrangement joins TRBV7-9 to TRBJ1-1; 7 bases align to TRBD1. CDR3 length: 15 residues. Looked up from germline, CDR1 is SEHNR and CDR2 is FQNEAQ (reference sequence). Unmatched junction bases numbered 7, after V lost 6 bases and J lost 0 bases. The CDR3 nucleotides are TGTGCCAGCAGACCGAGCGGGACAGTGAACACTGAAGCTTTCTTT. This sequence encodes CASRPSGTVNTEAFF.

The chain carries TRBV18 and TRBJ1-2, with 8 nucleotides matching TRBD1. This CDR3 comprises 15 residues. Germline V gene data show CDR1 as KGHSH and CDR2 as LQKENI. Losses at the gene ends were 2 bases for V and 8 bases for J; bases not matched to a gene: 10. CDR3 coding DNA: TGTGCCAGCTCACCAAGCGCAGGGGGCTCGTGGGGCTACACCTTC. It encodes CASSPSAGGSWGYTF.

This chain links TRBV7-9 with TRBJ1-4; tentative D call: TRBD1 (6 bases). V lost 6 bases to trimming and J lost 4 bases, with 9 bases between them. CDR1 and CDR2 from the germline V gene are SEHNR and FQNEAQ (reference sequence). The CDR3 runs 13 residues. CDR3 DNA sequence: TGTGCCAGCAGACAGGGCTTTAATGAAAAACTGTTTTTT. Its translation: CASRQGFNEKLFF.

To note about this clonotype: No conserved phenylalanine or tryptophan ends this CDR3, so it is likely a read error. It is unclear where the CDR3 begins or ends on the DNA, so no DNA is shown, and the CDR3 is as TCRdb lists it. The chain links TRBV7-9 to TRBJ1-1; no DNA check was done on the table's D call, TRBD1. 11 amino acids form the CDR3, both terminal residues included. Germline V lookup: CDR1 SEHNR, CDR2 FQNEAQ (reference sequence). The CDR3 reads CASSLGQDLSL.

The table lists this clonotype with many counts. The gene calls are TRBV3-1 and TRBJ2-3; D remains ambiguous. The CDR3 has 14 residues. Looked up from germline, CDR1 is LGHDT and CDR2 is YNNKEL (reference sequence). Deletions cut 3 bases from V and 0 bases from J, with 7 bases between. CDR3 DNA: TGTGCCAGCAGCCACAGAGTTAGCACAGATACGCAGTATTTT. Protein: CASSHRVSTDTQYF.

This clonotype was observed at least ten times. The rearrangement joins TRBV20-1 to TRBJ1-1; no definite D call. V gave up 1 base and J gave up 0 bases, with 9 bases separating them. The germline CDR1 and CDR2 sequences are DFQATT and SNEGSKA (reference sequence). CDR3 length equals 14 residues. CDR3 DNA sequence: TGCAGTGCTAGAGTTGCAGTGATGAACACTGAAGCTTTCTTT. Translating it yields CSARVAVMNTEAFF.

This clonotype was seen repeatedly, ten times or more. This chain connects TRBV12-3 or TRBV12-4 to TRBJ2-3; D is unresolved. V was shortened by 5 bases and J by 6 bases, with 9 bases between the two germline ends. This CDR3 has 12 amino acids. CDR3 in DNA: TGTGCCAGCAGTCCCGTGAAGGATACGCAGTATTTT. Residues: CASSPVKDTQYF.

Ten or more counts support this clonotype. CDR3 nucleotides: TGTGCCAGCAGGGGTACAGGGAGCTCCTATAATTCACCCCTCCACTTT. Amino acid sequence: CASRGTGSSYNSPLHF. This rearrangement joins TRBV7-2 to TRBJ1-6; possible D gene TRBD1, 6 bases. The CDR3 covers 16 residues. CDR1 is SGHTA and CDR2 is FQGNSA in the germline V gene. Trimming shortened V by 6 bases and J by 0 bases, and 12 bases separated the two germline ends.